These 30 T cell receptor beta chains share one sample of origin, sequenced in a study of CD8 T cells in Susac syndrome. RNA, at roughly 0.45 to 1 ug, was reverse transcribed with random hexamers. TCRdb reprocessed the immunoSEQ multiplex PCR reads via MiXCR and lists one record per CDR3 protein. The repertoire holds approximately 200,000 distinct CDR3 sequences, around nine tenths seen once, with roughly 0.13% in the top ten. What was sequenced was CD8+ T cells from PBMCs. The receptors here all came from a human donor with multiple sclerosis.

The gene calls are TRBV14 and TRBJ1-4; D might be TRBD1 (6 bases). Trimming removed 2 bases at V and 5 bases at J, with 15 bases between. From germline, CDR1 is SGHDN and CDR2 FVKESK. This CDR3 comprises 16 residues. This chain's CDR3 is CASSQWADSGNEKLFF. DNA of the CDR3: TGTGCCAGCAGCCAATGGGCGGACAGCGGAAATGAAAAACTGTTTTTT.

The CDR3 coding sequence is TGTGCCAGCAGCCCTACTAACAGGGTAGGGGAGACCCAGTACTTC. Encoded protein: CASSPTNRVGETQYF. This chain links TRBV6-5 with TRBJ2-5, with TRBD1 as a possible D gene (6 bases). Trimming removed 6 bases from V and 5 bases from J, with 19 bases in between. Germline CDR1 MNHEY, CDR2 SVGAGI. The CDR3 covers 15 residues.

CDR3 in amino acids: CASSPQFMQGDGGANVLTF. CDR3 bases: TGTGCCAGCTCACCACAGTTTATGCAGGGGGACGGTGGGGCCAACGTCCTGACTTTC. The chain is built from TRBV18 and TRBJ2-6; 7 nucleotides match TRBD1. Germline V gene data show CDR1 as KGHSH and CDR2 as LQKENI. The length of the CDR3 is 19 residues. V dropped 1 base and J dropped 3; count of bases not matched to a gene: 12.

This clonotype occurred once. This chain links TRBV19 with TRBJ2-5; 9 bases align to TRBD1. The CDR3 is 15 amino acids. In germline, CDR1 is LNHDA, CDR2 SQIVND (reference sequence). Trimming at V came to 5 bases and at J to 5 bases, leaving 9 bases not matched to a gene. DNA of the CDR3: TGTGCCAGTAGTCTAACAGGGGGCTTTACGGAGACCCAGTACTTC. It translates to CASSLTGGFTETQYF.

CDR3 nucleotide sequence: TGTGCCAGCAGCTTAGGACGGGATGGCTACACCTTC. Protein: CASSLGRDGYTF. The chain is built from TRBV5-8 and TRBJ1-2, with D unclear. Germline loops: CDR1 SGHTS, CDR2 YDEGEE. V was clipped by 2 bases and J by 6 bases, with 8 bases between them. This CDR3 is built from 12 residues. The full variable domain, in which reference TRBV5-8 and TRBJ1-2 provide the parts outside the CDR3, is EAGVTQSPTHLIKTRGQQATLRCSPISGHTSVYWYQQALGLGLQFLLWYDEGEERNRGNFPPRFSGRQFPNYSSELNVNALELEDSALYLCASSLGRDGYTFGSGTRLTVV.

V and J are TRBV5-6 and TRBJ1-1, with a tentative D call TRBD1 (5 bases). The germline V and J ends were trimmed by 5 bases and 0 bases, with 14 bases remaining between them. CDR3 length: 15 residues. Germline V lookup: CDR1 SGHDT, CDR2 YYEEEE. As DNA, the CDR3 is TGTGCCAGCAGTGGGGAGCGGGGCCTGAACACTGAAGCTTTCTTT. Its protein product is CASSGERGLNTEAFF.

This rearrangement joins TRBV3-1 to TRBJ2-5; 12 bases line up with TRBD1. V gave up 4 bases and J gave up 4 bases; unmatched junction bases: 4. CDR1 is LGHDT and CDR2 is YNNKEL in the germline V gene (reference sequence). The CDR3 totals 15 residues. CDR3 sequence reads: CASSLSGQGAETQYF. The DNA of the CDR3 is TGTGCCAGCAGCCTTTCGGGACAGGGGGCAGAGACCCAGTACTTC.

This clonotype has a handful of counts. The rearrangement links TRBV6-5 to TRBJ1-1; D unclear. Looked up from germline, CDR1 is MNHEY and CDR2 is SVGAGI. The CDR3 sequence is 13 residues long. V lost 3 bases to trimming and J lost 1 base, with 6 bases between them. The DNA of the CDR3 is TGTGCCAGCAGTTATGGCCCGAACACTGAAGCTTTCTTT. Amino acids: CASSYGPNTEAFF.

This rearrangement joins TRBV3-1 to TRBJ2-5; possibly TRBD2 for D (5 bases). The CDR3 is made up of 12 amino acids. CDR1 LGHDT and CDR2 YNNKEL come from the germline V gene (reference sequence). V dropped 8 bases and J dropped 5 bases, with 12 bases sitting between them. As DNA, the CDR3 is TGTGCCAGCCTCGGCGGGTGGGAGACCCAGTACTTC. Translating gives CASLGGWETQYF.

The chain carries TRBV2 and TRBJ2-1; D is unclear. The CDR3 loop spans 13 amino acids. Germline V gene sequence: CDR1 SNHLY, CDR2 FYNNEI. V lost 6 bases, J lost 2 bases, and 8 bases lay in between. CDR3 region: CASSFGAYNEQFF. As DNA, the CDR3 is TGTGCCAGCAGCTTTGGTGCCTACAATGAGCAGTTCTTC.

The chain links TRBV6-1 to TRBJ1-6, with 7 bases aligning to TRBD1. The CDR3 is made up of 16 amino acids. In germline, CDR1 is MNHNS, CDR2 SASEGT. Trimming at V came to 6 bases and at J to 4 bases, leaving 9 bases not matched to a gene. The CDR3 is CASREPGTDYNSPLHF. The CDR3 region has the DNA TGTGCCAGCAGAGAGCCCGGGACAGATTATAATTCACCCCTCCACTTT.

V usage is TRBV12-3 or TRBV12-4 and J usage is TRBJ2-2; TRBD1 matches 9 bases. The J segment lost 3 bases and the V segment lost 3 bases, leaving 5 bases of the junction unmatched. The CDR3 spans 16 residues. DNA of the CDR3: TGTGCCAGCAGTTTTGGGGACAGGGTAGACACCGGGGAGCTGTTTTTT. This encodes CASSFGDRVDTGELFF.

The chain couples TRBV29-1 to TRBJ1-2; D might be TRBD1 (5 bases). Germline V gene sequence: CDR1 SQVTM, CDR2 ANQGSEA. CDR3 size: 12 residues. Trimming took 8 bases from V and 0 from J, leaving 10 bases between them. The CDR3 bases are TGCAGCCTTCTGGACACTAACTATGGCTACACCTTC. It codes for CSLLDTNYGYTF.

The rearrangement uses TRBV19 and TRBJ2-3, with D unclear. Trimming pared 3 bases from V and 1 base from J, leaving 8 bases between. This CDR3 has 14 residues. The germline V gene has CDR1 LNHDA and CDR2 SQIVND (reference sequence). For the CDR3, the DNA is TGTGCCAGTAGTATGACCCAGGGCACAGATACGCAGTATTTT. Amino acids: CASSMTQGTDTQYF.

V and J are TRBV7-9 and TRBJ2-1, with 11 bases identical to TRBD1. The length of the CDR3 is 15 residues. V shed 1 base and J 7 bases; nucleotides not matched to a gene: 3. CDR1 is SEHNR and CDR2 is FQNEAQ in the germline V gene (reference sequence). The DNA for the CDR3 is TGTGCCAGCAGCTTAGGGACAGGGGGCGGGAATGAGCAGTTCTTC. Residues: CASSLGTGGGNEQFF. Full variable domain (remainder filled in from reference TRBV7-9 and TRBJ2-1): DTGVSQNPRHKITKRGQNVTFRCDPISEHNRLYWYRQTLGQGPEFLTYFQNEAQLEKSRLLSDRFSAERPKGSFSTLEIQRTEQGDSAMYLCASSLGTGGGNEQFFGPGTRLTVL.

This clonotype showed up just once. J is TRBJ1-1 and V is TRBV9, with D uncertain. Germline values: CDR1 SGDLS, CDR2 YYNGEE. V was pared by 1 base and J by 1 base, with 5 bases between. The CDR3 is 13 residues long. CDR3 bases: TGTGCCAGCAGCGTAAGGCCGAACACTGAAGCTTTCTTT. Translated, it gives CASSVRPNTEAFF.

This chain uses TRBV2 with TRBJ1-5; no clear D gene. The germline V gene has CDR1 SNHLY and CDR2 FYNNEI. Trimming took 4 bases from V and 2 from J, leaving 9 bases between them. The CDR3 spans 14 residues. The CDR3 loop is CASSGVIGNQPQHF. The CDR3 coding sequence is TGTGCCAGCAGTGGGGTAATCGGCAATCAGCCCCAGCATTTT.

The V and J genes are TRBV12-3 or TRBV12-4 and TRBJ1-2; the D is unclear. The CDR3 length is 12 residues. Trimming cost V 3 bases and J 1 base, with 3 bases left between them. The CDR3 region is CASSLNNYGYTF. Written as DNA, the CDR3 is TGTGCCAGCAGTTTGAATAACTATGGCTACACCTTC.

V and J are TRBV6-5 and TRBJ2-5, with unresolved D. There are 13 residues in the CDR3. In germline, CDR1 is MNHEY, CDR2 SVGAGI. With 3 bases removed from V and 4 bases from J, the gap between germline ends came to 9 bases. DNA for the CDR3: TGTGCCAGCAGTTATAGTAGTGGAGAGACCCAGTACTTC. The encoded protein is CASSYSSGETQYF.

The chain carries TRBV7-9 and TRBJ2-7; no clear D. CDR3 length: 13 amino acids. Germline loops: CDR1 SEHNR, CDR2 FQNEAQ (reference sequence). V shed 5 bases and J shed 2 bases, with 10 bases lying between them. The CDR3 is CASSPEVPYEQYF. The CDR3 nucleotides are TGTGCCAGCAGCCCAGAGGTCCCCTACGAGCAGTACTTC.

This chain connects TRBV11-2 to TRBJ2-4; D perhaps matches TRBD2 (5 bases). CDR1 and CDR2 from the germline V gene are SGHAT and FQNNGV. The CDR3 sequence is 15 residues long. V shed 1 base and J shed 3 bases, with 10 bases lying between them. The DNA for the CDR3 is TGTGCCAGCAGCTTAGGGGCGGGCGACAAAAACATTCAGTACTTC. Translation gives CASSLGAGDKNIQYF.

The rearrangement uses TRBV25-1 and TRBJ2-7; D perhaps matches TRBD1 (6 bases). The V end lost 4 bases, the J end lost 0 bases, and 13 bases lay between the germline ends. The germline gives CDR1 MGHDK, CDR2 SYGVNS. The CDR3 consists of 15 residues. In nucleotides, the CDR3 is TGTGCCAGCAGTGGCCGGACAGAGAACTCCTACGAGCAGTACTTC. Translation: CASSGRTENSYEQYF.

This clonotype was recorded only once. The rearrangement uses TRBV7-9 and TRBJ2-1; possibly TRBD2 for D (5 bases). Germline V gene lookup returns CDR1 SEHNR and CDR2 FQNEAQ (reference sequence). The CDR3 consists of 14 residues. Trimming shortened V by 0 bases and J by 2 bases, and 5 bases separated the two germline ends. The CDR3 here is CASSLALAYNEQFF. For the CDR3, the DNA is TGTGCCAGCAGCTTAGCACTAGCCTACAATGAGCAGTTCTTC.

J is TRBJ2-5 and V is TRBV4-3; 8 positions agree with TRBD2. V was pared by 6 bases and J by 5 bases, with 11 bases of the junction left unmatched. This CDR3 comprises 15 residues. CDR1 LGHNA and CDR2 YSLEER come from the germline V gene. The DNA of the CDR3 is TGCGCCAGCAGTTCCACAGCGGGAGATGGGGAGACCCAGTACTTC. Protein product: CASSSTAGDGETQYF.

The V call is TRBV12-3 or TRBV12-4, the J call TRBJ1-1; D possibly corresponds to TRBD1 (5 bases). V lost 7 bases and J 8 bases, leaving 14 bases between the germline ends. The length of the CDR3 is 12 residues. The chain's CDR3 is CASTPSGREAFF. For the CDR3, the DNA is TGTGCCAGCACCCCTTCGGGGCGCGAAGCTTTCTTT.

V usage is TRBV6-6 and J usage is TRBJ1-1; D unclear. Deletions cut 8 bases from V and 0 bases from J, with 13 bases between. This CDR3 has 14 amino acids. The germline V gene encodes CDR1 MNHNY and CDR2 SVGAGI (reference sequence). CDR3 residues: CASGRTEMNTEAFF. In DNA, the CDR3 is TGTGCCAGCGGCCGGACGGAGATGAACACTGAAGCTTTCTTT.

Here the CDR3 DNA reads TGCGCCAGCAGCCAAGGGGGGCCCGGTCAGCCCCAGCATTTT. It specifies CASSQGGPGQPQHF. This chain connects TRBV4-3 to TRBJ1-5; possibly TRBD1 for D (6 bases). V was pared by 1 base and J by 6 bases, with 10 bases between. The CDR3 sequence is 14 residues long. The germline CDR1 and CDR2 sequences are LGHNA and YSLEER.

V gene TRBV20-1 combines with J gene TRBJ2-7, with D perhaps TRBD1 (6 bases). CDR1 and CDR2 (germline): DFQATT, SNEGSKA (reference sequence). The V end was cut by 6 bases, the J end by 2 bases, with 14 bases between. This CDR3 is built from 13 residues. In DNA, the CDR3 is TGCAGTGCGAGTGACAGGTATACCTACGAGCAGTACTTC. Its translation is CSASDRYTYEQYF.

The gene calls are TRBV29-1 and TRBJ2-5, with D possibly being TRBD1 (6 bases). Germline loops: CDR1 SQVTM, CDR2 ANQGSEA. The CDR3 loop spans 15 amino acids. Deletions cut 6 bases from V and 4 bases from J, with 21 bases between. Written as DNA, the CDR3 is TGCAGCGTCGGGGCGGCGGCACAAGGGGGAGAGACCCAGTACTTC. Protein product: CSVGAAAQGGETQYF.

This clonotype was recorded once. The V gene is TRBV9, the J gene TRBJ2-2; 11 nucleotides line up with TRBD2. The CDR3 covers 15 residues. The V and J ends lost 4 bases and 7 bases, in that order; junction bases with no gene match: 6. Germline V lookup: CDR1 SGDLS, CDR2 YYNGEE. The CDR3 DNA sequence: TGTGCCAGCAGCATACTAGCGGGGGCGGGCGGGGAGCTGTTTTTT. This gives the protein CASSILAGAGGELFF.